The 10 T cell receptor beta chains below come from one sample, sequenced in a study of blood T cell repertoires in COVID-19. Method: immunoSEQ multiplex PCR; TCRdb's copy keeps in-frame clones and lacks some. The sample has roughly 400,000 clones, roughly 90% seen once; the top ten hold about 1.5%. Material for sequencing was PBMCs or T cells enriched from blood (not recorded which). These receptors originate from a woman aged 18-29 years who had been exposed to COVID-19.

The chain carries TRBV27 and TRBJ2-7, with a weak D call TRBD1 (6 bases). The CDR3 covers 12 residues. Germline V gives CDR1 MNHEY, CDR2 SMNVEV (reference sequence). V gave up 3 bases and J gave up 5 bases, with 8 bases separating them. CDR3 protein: CASSFDRNEQYF. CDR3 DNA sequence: TGTGCCAGCAGTTTCGACAGGAACGAGCAGTACTTC.

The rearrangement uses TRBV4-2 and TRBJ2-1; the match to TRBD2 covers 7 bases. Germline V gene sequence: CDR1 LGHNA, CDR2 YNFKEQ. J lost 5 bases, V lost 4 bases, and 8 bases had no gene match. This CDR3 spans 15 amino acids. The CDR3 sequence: CASSRAGVDNNEQFF. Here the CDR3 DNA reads TGTGCCAGCAGCCGGGCGGGGGTAGACAACAATGAGCAGTTCTTC.

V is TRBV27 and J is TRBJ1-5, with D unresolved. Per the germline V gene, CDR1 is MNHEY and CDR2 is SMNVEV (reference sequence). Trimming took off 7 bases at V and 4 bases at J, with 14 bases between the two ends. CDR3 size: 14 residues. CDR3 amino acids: CASTREQRNQPQHF. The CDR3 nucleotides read TGTGCCAGCACTCGGGAACAGCGTAATCAGCCCCAGCATTTT.

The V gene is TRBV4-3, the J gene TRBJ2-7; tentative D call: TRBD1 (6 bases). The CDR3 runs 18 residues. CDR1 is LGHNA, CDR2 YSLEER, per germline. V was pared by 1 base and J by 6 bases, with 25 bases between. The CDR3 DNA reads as TGCGCCAGCAGCCAAGTTTGGTCCAGCGCAGGGGCTATTCTCGAGCAGTACTTC. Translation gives CASSQVWSSAGAILEQYF.

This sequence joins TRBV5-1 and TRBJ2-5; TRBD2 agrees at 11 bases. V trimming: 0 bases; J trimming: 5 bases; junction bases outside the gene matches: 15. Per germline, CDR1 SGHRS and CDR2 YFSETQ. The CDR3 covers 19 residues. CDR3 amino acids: CASSLAFRSGTSGGETQYF. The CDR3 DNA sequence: TGCGCCAGCAGCTTGGCCTTTCGGTCTGGGACTAGCGGCGGGGAGACCCAGTACTTC.

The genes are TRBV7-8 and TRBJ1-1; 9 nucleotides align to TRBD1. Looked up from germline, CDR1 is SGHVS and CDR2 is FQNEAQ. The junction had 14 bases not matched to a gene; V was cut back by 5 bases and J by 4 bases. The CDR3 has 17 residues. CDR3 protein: CASSPGTGLRLGTEAFF. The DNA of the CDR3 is TGTGCCAGCAGCCCCGGGACAGGGCTACGGTTGGGCACTGAAGCTTTCTTT.

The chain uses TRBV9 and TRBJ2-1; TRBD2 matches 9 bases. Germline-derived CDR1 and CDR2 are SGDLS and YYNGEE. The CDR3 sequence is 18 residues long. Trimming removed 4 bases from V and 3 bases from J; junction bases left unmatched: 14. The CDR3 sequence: CASSPGGSTTSGYNEQFF. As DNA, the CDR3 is TGTGCCAGCAGCCCCGGCGGCTCGACGACTAGCGGCTACAATGAGCAGTTCTTC.

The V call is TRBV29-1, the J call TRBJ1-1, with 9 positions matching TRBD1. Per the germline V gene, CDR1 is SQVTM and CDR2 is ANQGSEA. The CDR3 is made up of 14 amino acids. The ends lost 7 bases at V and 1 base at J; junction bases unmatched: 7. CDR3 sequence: CSDEMGQGNTEAFF. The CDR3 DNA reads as TGCAGCGACGAAATGGGACAGGGGAACACTGAAGCTTTCTTT.

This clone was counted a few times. The chain's CDR3 is CASRAGLTYYEQYF. Here the CDR3 DNA reads TGTGCCAGCAGAGCGGGACTAACTTACTACGAGCAGTACTTC. V gene TRBV6-5 combines with J gene TRBJ2-7, with 7 bases fitting TRBD2. With V trimmed by 6 bases and J by 3 bases, 8 bases remained unmatched. The length of the CDR3 is 14 residues. CDR1 and CDR2 from the germline V gene are MNHEY and SVGAGI.

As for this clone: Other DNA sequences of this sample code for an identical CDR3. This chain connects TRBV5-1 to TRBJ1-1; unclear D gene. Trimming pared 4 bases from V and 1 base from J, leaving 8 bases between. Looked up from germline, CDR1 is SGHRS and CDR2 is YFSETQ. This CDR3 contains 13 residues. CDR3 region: CASSPTANTEAFF. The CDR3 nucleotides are TGCGCCAGCAGCCCTACAGCGAACACTGAAGCTTTCTTT.